This TCR beta chain derives from a study of T-cell memory formation after mild COVID-19 (dated by TCRdb to the early 2020s). The study in broad terms: Most TCR sequence clusters were specific to one of the two donors. T-cell clones expanding and contracting after mild COVID-19 in two donors were tracked by longitudinal TCRalpha and TCRbeta repertoire sequencing. Two young, previously healthy adult volunteers made up the cohort, one male and one female.

The germline V gene provides CDR1 SNHLY and CDR2 FYNNEI. V is shortened by 6 bases, J by 3 bases, and the region joining them spans 23 bases. The CDR3 runs 17 residues from the cysteine to the phenylalanine. Just CDR3 DNA is preserved here, 51 bases in frame from base 1. PBMCs were isolated by Ficoll-Paque density gradient centrifugation. The sequencer was an Illumina NovaSeq 6000. Using 5'RACE with constant-segment primers, TCRalpha and TCRbeta cDNA libraries were constructed, with sample barcodes and unique molecular identifiers added in the process. RNA was extracted from every sample with Trizol reagent. Library amplification was performed in two PCR steps, and a second sample barcode and Illumina TruSeq adapters were introduced in the second step. Sequencing of libraries was performed on an Illumina NovaSeq with 2 x 150 bp paired-end reads. From the authors' description of their analysis: The reads were demultiplexed and collapsed into UMI-guided consensus sequences using migec v1.2.7. Using mixcr v2.1.11, UMI consensuses were aligned to TRA and TRB V and J templates and then assembled into clonotypes. A clonotype was counted as expanded or contracted only if both edgeR and NoisET called the change significant, with noise models trained on biological replicates. edgeR calls used a false discovery rate-adjusted p below 0.01 and a log2 fold-change threshold of 1. As an exploratory analysis of dynamics, max-normalized trajectories of the 1000 most abundant clonotypes were examined with PCA combined with hierarchical clustering. Separately sequenced CD4+ and CD8+ repertoires were used to assign a CD4 or CD8 phenotype to each responding clone. Using fastp trimming at Q25 and MiXCR clonotype assembly, TCRdb reanalyzed the public sequencing data and kept in-frame beta chains. Rows with a matching CDR3 protein are joined into one entry that keeps the most common DNA and genes. The V and J calls come from TCRdb's annotation, not from the publication. Counted in this sample were under 550,000 distinct CDR3 sequences; 15% to 20% of them appeared once. Approximately 13% of the sample lies in the top ten.

Results and caveats for the whole study, not just this receptor: The study covered only a couple of mild cases, and larger cohorts including severe cases with pre-infection samples were considered necessary. SARS-CoV-2 specificity of the second-wave clones peaking on day 37 was not confirmed. From day 15 to 85, contracting clones showed balanced CD4/CD8 phenotypes, whereas a second wave of clones that expanded from day 15 to 37 leaned towards CD4+. The detection of some responding clones in pre-infection memory suggests that pre-existing cross-reactive memory T cells joined the SARS-CoV-2 response. Contracting CD4+ clones were located mainly in the CM and EM memory subsets, whereas CD8+ clones were found to be enriched in EMRA.

This clonotype occurred once. This receptor's antigen is unknown. Base-call qualities are not available, and no considerably larger clone is one nucleotide away. Evidence from one read is weak. Recombination linked TRBV2 to TRBJ1-1; TRBD1 is possibly the D segment (5 matching bases). Sequenced sample: PBMCs or a T cell subset sorted from them (not recorded which). The clonotype comes from an adult woman who had mild COVID-19 (a few samples of this study predate the infection). The sample titles of this study are shuffled in the database, so cell type and time point are left out; the donor was told from shared clones. The DNA is as follows: TGTGCCAGCAGGGACCCTACAGGAGGAAGGACACACACTGAAGCTTTCTTT. This sequence encodes CASRDPTGGRTHTEAFF.